This passage covers 15 T cell receptor beta chains from one sample sequenced in a study of T cell responses to AZD1222 COVID-19 vaccine. Only in-frame clones appear in the TCRdb table, and some are missing; sequencing was by immunoSEQ multiplex PCR. The sample has over 130,000 clones; just under 95% are singletons. This sample comprised peripheral blood, obtained on day 0 of AZD1222 vaccination. The receptors stem from an adult in good health.

This clone is a singleton in its sample. The chain carries TRBV2 and TRBJ2-7; D may correspond to TRBD1 or TRBD2 (6 bases each). CDR3 length equals 16 residues. The germline V gene has CDR1 SNHLY and CDR2 FYNNEI. The V end was cut by 4 bases, the J end by 2 bases, with 18 bases between. For the CDR3, the DNA is TGTGCCAGCAGTGCGCCAGGGGCGGGGTCGACCTACGAGCAGTACTTC. Its translation: CASSAPGAGSTYEQYF. Full variable domain (missing parts from reference TRBV2 and TRBJ2-7): EPEVTQTPSHQVTQMGQEVILRCVPISNHLYFYWYRQILGQKVEFLVSFYNNEISEKSEIFDDQFSVERPDGSNFTLKIRSTKLEDSAMYFCASSAPGAGSTYEQYFGPGTRLTVT.

The chain couples TRBV3-1 (or the pseudogene TRBV3-2) to TRBJ2-2; D is possibly TRBD1 or TRBD2 (5 bases each). The CDR3 loop spans 14 amino acids. Germline CDR1 is LGHDT and CDR2 is YNNKEL (reference sequence). V was pared by 5 bases and J by 9 bases, with 16 bases between. The CDR3 bases are TGTGCCAGCAGCGCCGGGACGCAACAACGGGAGCTGTTTTTT. Its protein product is CASSAGTQQRELFF.

This rearrangement joins TRBV10-1 to TRBJ2-2; TRBD2 might be the D (7 bases). Looked up from germline, CDR1 is WNHNN and CDR2 is SYGVQD (reference sequence). Trimming shortened V by 6 bases and J by 3 bases, and 14 bases separated the two germline ends. The CDR3 is made up of 15 amino acids. CDR3 nucleotides: TGCGCCAGCAGCGAGGGCGGGGGCGACACCGGGGAGCTGTTTTTT. It encodes CASSEGGGDTGELFF.

J is TRBJ1-5 and V is TRBV19, with D possibly TRBD1 on 5 matching bases. Germline-derived CDR1 and CDR2 are LNHDA and SQIVND (reference sequence). CDR3 length equals 16 residues. The V and J ends lost 7 bases and 0 bases respectively, with 16 bases between them. Here the CDR3 DNA reads TGTGCCAGTAATTCGGGTAGGGGATATAGCAATCAGCCCCAGCATTTT. Protein: CASNSGRGYSNQPQHF.

The rearrangement joins TRBV3-1 (or the pseudogene TRBV3-2) to TRBJ2-7, with unresolved D. The CDR3 runs 16 residues. Germline CDR1 reads LGHDT; CDR2 reads YNNKEL (reference sequence). V was cut by 0 bases and J by 2 bases, with 14 bases left in between. The CDR3 DNA is TGTGCCAGCAGCCAAGATATGATGTATGGGGCCTACGAGCAGTACTTC. It encodes CASSQDMMYGAYEQYF.

The V call is TRBV9, the J call TRBJ1-4, with D unclear. The CDR3 covers 19 residues. Germline assignment: CDR1 SGDLS and CDR2 YYNGEE. Trimming took off 0 bases at V and 0 bases at J, with 18 bases between the two ends. The CDR3 reads CASSVVGGQSLATNEKLFF. DNA of the CDR3: TGTGCCAGCAGCGTAGTAGGTGGTCAAAGCCTGGCAACTAATGAAAAACTGTTTTTT.

The V call is TRBV2, the J call TRBJ2-1; D is possibly TRBD1 (7 bases). Per the germline V gene, CDR1 is SNHLY and CDR2 is FYNNEI. The CDR3 loop spans 18 amino acids. Between the trimmed V and J ends, which lost 6 bases and 2 bases, there was a span of 23 bases. The CDR3 nucleotides are TGTGCCAGCAGCTTTAATCCCCGGGCGGGACAGACCTACAATGAGCAGTTCTTC. This translates into CASSFNPRAGQTYNEQFF. The full variable domain, rest sourced from reference TRBV2 and TRBJ2-1, is EPEVTQTPSHQVTQMGQEVILRCVPISNHLYFYWYRQILGQKVEFLVSFYNNEISEKSEIFDDQFSVERPDGSNFTLKIRSTKLEDSAMYFCASSFNPRAGQTYNEQFFGPGTRLTVL.

The chain recombines TRBV5-1 with TRBJ2-3, with 11 bases identical to TRBD2. CDR1 and CDR2 (germline): SGHRS, YFSETQ. Unmatched junction bases numbered 6, after V lost 5 bases and J lost 4 bases. CDR3 length: 15 residues. The CDR3 reads CASSFSGRAADTQYF. CDR3 sequence (DNA): TGCGCCAGCAGTTTTAGCGGGAGGGCGGCAGATACGCAGTATTTT.

The chain has TRBV6-1 and TRBJ2-7, with D possibly being TRBD2 (5 bases). The germline CDR1 and CDR2 sequences are MNHNS and SASEGT. The CDR3 length is 16 residues. With 0 bases removed from V and 5 bases from J, the gap between germline ends came to 17 bases. DNA of the CDR3: TGTGCCAGCAGTGAAGCCCGGGCATCCCTGAGGGACGAGCAGTACTTC. It yields the protein CASSEARASLRDEQYF.

The V call is TRBV5-6, the J call TRBJ1-6; D unresolved. CDR3 length: 15 residues. Germline V gene sequence: CDR1 SGHDT, CDR2 YYEEEE. V gave up 4 bases and J gave up 4 bases, with 12 bases separating them. CDR3 nucleotides: TGTGCCAGCAGCCCCTTAGGATCGTATAATTCACCCCTCCACTTT. Translation: CASSPLGSYNSPLHF.

CDR3 sequence reads: CASSHMGIDEQFF. In DNA, the CDR3 is TGTGCCAGCAGCCATATGGGGATCGATGAGCAGTTCTTC. The genes are TRBV3-1 (or the pseudogene TRBV3-2) and TRBJ2-1; no firm D call. This CDR3 has 13 residues. Per germline, CDR1 LGHDT and CDR2 YNNKEL (reference sequence). V was cut by 3 bases and J by 8 bases, with 11 bases left in between.

The gene calls are TRBV7-2 and TRBJ2-2; TRBD2 matches at 10 bases. In germline, CDR1 is SGHTA, CDR2 FQGNSA. The trim removed 6 bases at V and 6 bases at J, leaving 10 bases unmatched. This CDR3 spans 16 amino acids. In DNA, the CDR3 is TGTGCCAGCAGGCCGAGGAGCGGGGGGGCGTCCGGGGAGCTGTTTTTT. Its translation: CASRPRSGGASGELFF.

The V call is TRBV28, the J call TRBJ2-7, with a tentative D call TRBD2 (6 bases). Germline V gives CDR1 MDHEN, CDR2 SYDVKM. The CDR3 extends over 14 amino acids. V shed 4 bases and J shed 1 base, with 11 bases lying between them. The DNA for the CDR3 is TGTGCCAGCAGTTGGGGGGACGGATCCTACGAGCAGTACTTC. Protein: CASSWGDGSYEQYF.

The rearrangement uses TRBV19 and TRBJ1-2; perhaps TRBD1 as D (5 bases). The CDR3 has 15 residues. Germline CDR1 LNHDA, CDR2 SQIVND (reference sequence). Trimming pared 1 base from V and 2 bases from J, leaving 11 bases between. The CDR3: CASSIGRQRNYGYTF. CDR3 nucleotide sequence: TGTGCCAGTAGTATAGGAAGACAGCGGAACTATGGCTACACCTTC. Supplemented by reference TRBV19 and TRBJ1-2, the full variable domain reads DGGITQSPKYLFRKEGQNVTLSCEQNLNHDAMYWYRQDPGQGLRLIYYSQIVNDFQKGDIAEGYSVSREKKESFPLTVTSAQKNPTAFYLCASSIGRQRNYGYTFGSGTRLTVV.

DNA for the CDR3: TGTGCCACCCATCAAACTTACAGGGGAGCTATGGAGACCCAGTACTTC. This encodes CATHQTYRGAMETQYF. V usage is TRBV7-2 and J usage is TRBJ2-5, with TRBD1 identical over 7 bases. The CDR3 has 16 residues. Germline lookup yields CDR1 SGHTA and CDR2 FQGNSA. J gave up 5 bases and V 10 bases, and 19 bases lay outside the gene matches.